These T cell receptor beta chains were read from a single sample in a study of T cell repertoires in cytomegalovirus infection. TCRdb processed the reads anew with MiXCR; each CDR3 protein has one entry. This table holds about 230,000 distinct CDR3 sequences, 22% found once. What was sequenced was CD8+ T cells from PBMCs. The receptors stem from a human donor in good health (CMV status not recorded). Some clones in this sample may be carry-over from other donors' samples. Each CDR3 is given with its conserved first and last residue. The D gene is left open where the match is weak. Only some rows state a clone size, as once, few, many or a class for expanded clones.

D: TRBD2
size: .
J: TRBJ2-7
V: TRBV12-5
DNA: TGTGCTAGTGAGAACGGACTAGTCGGTTCCTACGAGCAGTACTTC
CDR3: CASENGLVGSYEQYF

D: .
size: .
J: TRBJ2-5
V: TRBV14
DNA: TGTGCCAGCAGCCAAGATCTTGAGGAGACCCAGTACTTC
CDR3: CASSQDLEETQYF

D: .
size: few
J: TRBJ1-2
V: TRBV5-6
DNA: TGTGCCAGCAGCTTGGACTCCCGGATCCTCTATGGCTACACCTTC
CDR3: CASSLDSRILYGYTF

D: .
size: .
J: TRBJ2-5
V: TRBV28
DNA: TGTGCCAGCAGTTTCCTTCACGGGGGCCTCCAAGAGACCCAGTACTTC
CDR3: CASSFLHGGLQETQYF

D: .
size: .
J: TRBJ1-1
V: TRBV28
DNA: TGTGCCAGCAGTTTGTTCATGAACACTGAAGCTTTCTTT
CDR3: CASSLFMNTEAFF

D: .
size: .
J: TRBJ1-6
V: TRBV20-1
DNA: TGCAGTGCTCAGGCCCTCCACTTT
CDR3: CSAQALHF

D: .
size: many
J: TRBJ1-1
V: TRBV28
DNA: TGTGCCAGCAGTACGTGGACAGATGGGTATGACACTGAAGCTTTCTTT
CDR3: CASSTWTDGYDTEAFF

D: TRBD2
size: few
J: TRBJ2-2
V: TRBV2
DNA: TGTGCCAGCAGTGATACGGGGGGGCCGAGCGGGGAGCTGTTTTTT
CDR3: CASSDTGGPSGELFF

D: TRBD1
size: many
J: TRBJ2-5
V: TRBV12-3/TRBV12-4
DNA: TGTGCCAGCAGTTTAAACCCAGCAGGACAGGGAGAGACCCAGTACTTC
CDR3: CASSLNPAGQGETQYF

D: TRBD1
size: .
J: TRBJ1-2
V: TRBV3-1
DNA: TGTGCCAGCAGCCAAGATCCGGACAGGGGATATGGCTACACCTTC
CDR3: CASSQDPDRGYGYTF

D: TRBD2
size: many
J: TRBJ2-1
V: TRBV28
DNA: TGTGCCAGCAGTTTACCGGGGGGTAGCGGGACCTACAATGAGCAGTTCTTC
CDR3: CASSLPGGSGTYNEQFF

D: .
size: .
J: TRBJ2-5
V: TRBV28
DNA: TGTGCCAGCAGTTTGGCCCTTGAGGTCCGGGAGACCCAGTACTTC
CDR3: CASSLALEVRETQYF

D: TRBD2
size: many
J: TRBJ2-3
V: TRBV12-3/TRBV12-4
DNA: TGTGCCAGCAGTCCAAGGAGACTAGCCGCCACAGATACGCAGTATTTT
CDR3: CASSPRRLAATDTQYF

D: .
size: many
J: TRBJ1-5
V: TRBV7-8
DNA: TGTGCCAGCAGCTTAGATGATCCCTACCTTGAGGGCAATCAGCCCCAGCATTTT
CDR3: CASSLDDPYLEGNQPQHF

D: TRBD2
size: many
J: TRBJ2-3
V: TRBV20-1
DNA: TGCAGTGCCCCCTTGGGCGGGGGGAGCACAGATACGCAGTATTTT
CDR3: CSAPLGGGSTDTQYF

D: TRBD2
size: many
J: TRBJ2-3
V: TRBV7-3
DNA: TGTGCCAGCAGCTCTTTACCCCTTTTAGCGGGGGCAGGAGCAGATACGCAGTATTTT
CDR3: CASSSLPLLAGAGADTQYF

D: .
size: .
J: TRBJ2-7
V: TRBV29-1
DNA: TGCAGCGCCGAAGTGCGATCCTACGAGCAGTACTTC
CDR3: CSAEVRSYEQYF

D: .
size: few
J: TRBJ2-1
V: TRBV2
DNA: TGTGCCAGCAGTGACCTGGCTAACTCCTACAATGAGCAGTTCTTC
CDR3: CASSDLANSYNEQFF

D: .
size: few
J: TRBJ2-3
V: TRBV19
DNA: TGTGCCAGTAGCTTATACGGCACAGATACGCAGTATTTT
CDR3: CASSLYGTDTQYF

D: .
size: .
J: TRBJ2-5
V: TRBV7-2
DNA: TGTGCCAGCAGCTTAGCGAGGGGGGGGCCGGGAGAGACCCAGTACTTC
CDR3: CASSLARGGPGETQYF

D: .
size: .
J: TRBJ1-1
V: TRBV24-1
DNA: TGTGCCACCAGTGATGGTCTTTCTGAAGCTTTCTTT
CDR3: CATSDGLSEAFF

D: .
size: few
J: TRBJ2-7
V: TRBV4-1
DNA: TGCGCCAGCAGCCAAAAGGCCCCACCTACCTACGAGCAGTACTTC
CDR3: CASSQKAPPTYEQYF

D: .
size: few
J: TRBJ1-1
V: TRBV2
DNA: TGTGCCAGCAGTACTTTGAACACTGAAGCTTTCTTT
CDR3: CASSTLNTEAFF

D: TRBD1
size: many
J: TRBJ1-1
V: TRBV27
DNA: TGTGCCAGCAGCTTAGCCAGGGGGGCTGAAGCTTTCTTT
CDR3: CASSLARGAEAFF

D: TRBD1
size: few
J: TRBJ2-7
V: TRBV10-2
DNA: TGCGCCGGCGGACAGGGTTTCTACGAGCAGTACTTC
CDR3: CAGGQGFYEQYF

D: TRBD2
size: many
J: TRBJ2-3
V: TRBV12-3/TRBV12-4
DNA: TGTGCCAGCAGTCCACGACTAGCGGGGGCAGATACGCAGTATTTT
CDR3: CASSPRLAGADTQYF

D: .
size: many
J: TRBJ1-5
V: TRBV7-2
DNA: TGTGCCAGCAGCTTAGGGTCGGGTTCAAATCAGCCCCAGCATTTT
CDR3: CASSLGSGSNQPQHF

D: .
size: .
J: TRBJ1-4
V: TRBV7-9
DNA: TGTGCCAGCAGCTTAGCGTCGGGGGAAAAACTGTTTTTT
CDR3: CASSLASGEKLFF

D: .
size: .
J: TRBJ2-2
V: TRBV4-1
DNA: TGCGCCAGCAGCTACTCCTATCCGCGGGCGGGAAACACCGGGGAGCTGTTTTTT
CDR3: CASSYSYPRAGNTGELFF

D: .
size: few
J: TRBJ1-2
V: TRBV5-6
DNA: TGTGCCAGCAGCTTGGGAGCACCTAATGGCTACACCTTC
CDR3: CASSLGAPNGYTF